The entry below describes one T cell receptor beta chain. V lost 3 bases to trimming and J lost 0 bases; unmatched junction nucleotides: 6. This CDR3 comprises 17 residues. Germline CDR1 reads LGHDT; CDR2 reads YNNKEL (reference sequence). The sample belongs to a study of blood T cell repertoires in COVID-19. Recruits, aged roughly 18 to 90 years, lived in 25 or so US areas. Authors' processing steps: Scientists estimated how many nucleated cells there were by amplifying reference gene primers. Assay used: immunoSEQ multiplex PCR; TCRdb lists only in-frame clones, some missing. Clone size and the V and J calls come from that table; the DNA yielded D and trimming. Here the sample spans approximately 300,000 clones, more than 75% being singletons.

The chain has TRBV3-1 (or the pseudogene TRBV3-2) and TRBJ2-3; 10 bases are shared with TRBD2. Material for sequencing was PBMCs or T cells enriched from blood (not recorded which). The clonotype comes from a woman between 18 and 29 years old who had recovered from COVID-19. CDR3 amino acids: CASSHYTLAGSTDTQYF. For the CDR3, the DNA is TGTGCCAGCAGCCACTATACACTAGCGGGGAGCACAGATACGCAGTATTTT.